Listed below are T cell receptor beta chains from one sample, sequenced in a study of CD8 T cells in ankylosing spondylitis. Via MiXCR, TCRdb re-called the 5' RACE reads, giving one row per CDR3 protein. Of 110,000 to 150,000 distinct CDR3 sequences listed, roughly 8.3% are singletons. The sample consisted of synovial fluid, either unsorted or a sorted T cell fraction (not recorded which). Receptors originate from a male donor with ankylosing spondylitis. CDR3s include the opening cysteine and the closing phenylalanine or tryptophan. A D gene is named only where the DNA matches it firmly. Not every row has a clone size; where given, it reads once, few, many or a size class.

clone size	D gene	V gene	J gene	CDR3 protein	CDR3 DNA
many	TRBD2	TRBV6-4	TRBJ2-1	CASSDGTSGYNEQFF	TGTGCCAGCAGTGACGGGACTAGCGGCTACAATGAGCAGTTCTTC
many	NA	TRBV5-5	TRBJ2-3	CASSRFGDTQYF	TGTGCCAGCAGCCGTTTCGGAGATACGCAGTATTTT
many	TRBD1	TRBV5-5	TRBJ2-1	CASSLGGTAYNEQFF	TGTGCCAGCAGCTTGGGTGGGACAGCCTACAATGAGCAGTTCTTC
many	NA	TRBV24-1	TRBJ2-1	CATSGTYSYNEQFF	TGTGCCACCAGCGGGACTTACTCCTACAATGAGCAGTTCTTC
NA	NA	TRBV7-3	TRBJ1-2	CASSITGGNGYTF	TGTGCCAGCAGCATCACGGGGGGGAATGGCTACACCTTC
many	NA	TRBV10-1	TRBJ2-2	CASRRDIMSGELFF	TGCGCCAGCAGGCGGGATATAATGTCCGGGGAGCTGTTTTTT
NA	NA	TRBV3-1	TRBJ1-5	CASSQNREQPQHF	TGTGCCAGCAGCCAGAACAGGGAACAGCCCCAGCATTTT
few	TRBD1	TRBV4-2	TRBJ1-6	CASSQAVQGQLNSPLHF	TGTGCCAGCAGCCAAGCCGTACAGGGGCAGCTTAATTCACCCCTCCACTTT
many	NA	TRBV5-1	TRBJ2-5	CASSLRGFGETQYF	TGCGCCAGCAGCTTGAGGGGGTTCGGAGAGACCCAGTACTTC
NA	NA	TRBV20-1	TRBJ2-5	CSARVRATVEETQYF	TGCAGTGCTAGAGTTAGGGCTACGGTGGAAGAGACCCAGTACTTC
many	TRBD2	TRBV25-1	TRBJ2-7	CASSEGSGAYEQYF	TGTGCCAGCAGTGAGGGGAGCGGGGCCTACGAGCAGTACTTC
few	TRBD1	TRBV20-1	TRBJ2-7	CSYRGLSYEQYF	TGCTCCTACAGGGGGCTTTCCTACGAGCAGTACTTC
many	TRBD1	TRBV20-1	TRBJ2-7	CSARKTGSSYEQYF	TGCAGTGCTAGGAAGACAGGGAGTTCCTACGAGCAGTACTTC